Described below is a single TCR beta chain sequence and its context. The data derive from a study of somatic mutations in cytotoxic T cells in rheumatoid arthritis. Sequencing used immunoSEQ multiplex PCR; TCRdb keeps in-frame clones, though not all of them. The table records 20,000 to 25,000 clones, about four fifths of them present only once. The study pulled out CD4+ and CD8+ cells with positive magnetic bead selection and then checked their purity by flow cytometry. The CDR3 contains 14 residues. Germline values: CDR1 WSHSY, CDR2 SAAADI. V shed 3 bases and J 11 bases; nucleotides not matched to a gene: 10.

The sample was CD8+ T cells sorted from blood. This chain links TRBV10-2 with TRBJ1-5; 7 bases line up with TRBD1. The clonotype originates from an adult with rheumatoid arthritis. The CDR3 DNA follows: TGCGCCAGCAGTGACTGGGACAGTGGTTTAGCCCAGCATTTT. Residues: CASSDWDSGLAQHF.